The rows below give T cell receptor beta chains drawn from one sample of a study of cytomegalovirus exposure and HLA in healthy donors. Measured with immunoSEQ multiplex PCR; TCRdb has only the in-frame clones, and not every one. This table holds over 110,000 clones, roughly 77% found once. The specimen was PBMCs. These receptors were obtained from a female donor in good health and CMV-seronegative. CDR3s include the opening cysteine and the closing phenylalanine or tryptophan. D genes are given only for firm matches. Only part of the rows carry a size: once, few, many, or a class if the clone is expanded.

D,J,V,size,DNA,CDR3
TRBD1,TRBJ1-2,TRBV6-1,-,TGTGCCAGCAGTATAGACAGGGAAGACTATGGCTACACCTTC,CASSIDREDYGYTF
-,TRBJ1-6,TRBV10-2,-,TGCGCCAGCAGTGAGAACAGGGATAGGACTTCACCCCTCCACTTT,CASSENRDRTSPLHF
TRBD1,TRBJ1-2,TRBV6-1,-,TGTGCCGAAGCAAGGGACAGGAACTGGAGTGGCTACACCTTC,CAEARDRNWSGYTF
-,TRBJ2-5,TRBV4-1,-,TGCGCCAGCAGCCAAGTCTTGGGCAGCCAAGAGACCCAGTACTTC,CASSQVLGSQETQYF
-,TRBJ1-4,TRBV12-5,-,TGTGCTAGTGGCGGAGGAAAACTGTTTTTT,CASGGGKLFF
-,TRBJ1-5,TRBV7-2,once,TGTGCCACCACCTGGGGGCACGATCAGCCCCAGCATTTT,CATTWGHDQPQHF
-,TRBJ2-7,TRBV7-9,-,TGTGCCAGCAGCCCGCTGGGCTCCGAGCAGTACTTC,CASSPLGSEQYF
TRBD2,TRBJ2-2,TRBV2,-,TGTGCCAGCAGCGCAGGACTAGCGGGAGGGCCCTCGGCCGGGGAGCTGTTTTTT,CASSAGLAGGPSAGELFF
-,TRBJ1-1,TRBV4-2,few,TGTGCCAGCAGCCAAGATCGTGAAGCCCACACTGAAGCTTTCTTT,CASSQDREAHTEAFF
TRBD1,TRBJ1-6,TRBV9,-,TGTGCCAGCAGCGTAGCAGGTTCAGGGGGGAATTCACCCCTCCACTTT,CASSVAGSGGNSPLHF
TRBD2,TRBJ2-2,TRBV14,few,TGTGCCACCCTGAGGGGCGGGGGGGCCCTTTGCACCGGGGAGCTGTTTTTT,CATLRGGGALCTGELFF
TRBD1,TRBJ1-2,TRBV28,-,TGTGCCAGCAGTTACAGGGGACTTAACTATGGCTACACCTTC,CASSYRGLNYGYTF
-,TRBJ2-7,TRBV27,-,TGTGCCAGCTGGGCCCCAAAGTGCGAGCAGTACTTC,CASWAPKCEQYF
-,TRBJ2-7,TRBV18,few,TGTGCCAGCTCACTTTCCGGGAGCTACTACGAGCAGTACTTC,CASSLSGSYYEQYF
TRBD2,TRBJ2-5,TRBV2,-,TGTGCCAGCACTAGGGGGGCGGGGGGGCCGGAGGAGACCCAGTACTTC,CASTRGAGGPEETQYF
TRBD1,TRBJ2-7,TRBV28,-,TGTGCCAGCAGTTTATTTTTGCCTAGGGGGGACAGGGGGTACGAGCGGTACTTC,CASSLFLPRGDRGYERYF
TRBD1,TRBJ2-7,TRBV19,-,TGTGCCAGTAGTGCACCCGGGACAGCGAGCTCCTACGAGCAGTACTTC,CASSAPGTASSYEQYF
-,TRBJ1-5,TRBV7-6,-,TGTGCCAGCAGCTACAGGGTCAATCAGCCCCAGCATTTT,CASSYRVNQPQHF
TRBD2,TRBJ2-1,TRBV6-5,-,TGTGCCAGCATGCTAGCGGGCATCAATGAGCAGTTCTTC,CASMLAGINEQFF
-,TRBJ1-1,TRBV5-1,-,TGCGCCAGCAGCTACGGGGGGCTCGGCACTGAAGCTTTCTTT,CASSYGGLGTEAFF
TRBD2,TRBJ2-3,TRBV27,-,TGTGCCAGCAGTTTTGGCGGGGGGGCCGGAGATACGCAGTATTTT,CASSFGGGAGDTQYF
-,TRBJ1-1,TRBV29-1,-,TGCAGCGTCGCCAAACAGCTGAACACTGAAGCTTTCTTT,CSVAKQLNTEAFF
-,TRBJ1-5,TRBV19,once,TGTGCCAGTAGTATAAATGTTAATAGCAATCAGCCCCAGCATTTT,CASSINVNSNQPQHF
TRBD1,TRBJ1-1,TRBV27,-,TGTGCCAGCAGTGCGCAGGGGGGCACTGAAGCTTTCTTT,CASSAQGGTEAFF
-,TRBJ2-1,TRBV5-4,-,TGTGCCAGCAGCCTCCCGGGATCCTACAATGAGCAGTTCTTC,CASSLPGSYNEQFF
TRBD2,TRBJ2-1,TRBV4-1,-,TGCGCCAGCAGCCAAGATAAAGGGACTAGCGGGCGGTTGCTGCAGTTCTTC,CASSQDKGTSGRLLQFF
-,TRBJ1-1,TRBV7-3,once,TGTGCCAGCAGCTCGCAGGGTCCGTACACTGAAGCTTTCTTT,CASSSQGPYTEAFF
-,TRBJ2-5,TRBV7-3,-,TGTGCCAGCAGCGCAGGCCAGACAGAGACCCAGTACTTC,CASSAGQTETQYF
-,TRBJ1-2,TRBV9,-,TGTGCCAGCAGCGAAGGGACTTCTCGGCGCTATGGCTACACCTTC,CASSEGTSRRYGYTF
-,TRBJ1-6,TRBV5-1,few,TGCGCCAGCAGCTTGGACGGGACAAATTCACCCCTCCACTTT,CASSLDGTNSPLHF
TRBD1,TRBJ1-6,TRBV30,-,TGTGCCTGGAGCTCCGGGACAGGGGGCTCACCCCTCCACTTT,CAWSSGTGGSPLHF
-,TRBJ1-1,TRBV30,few,TGTGCCTGGAGGGGAGGAGGGAAAGCTTTCTTT,CAWRGGGKAFF
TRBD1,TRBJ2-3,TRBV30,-,TGTGCCTGGGGCCGGGACAGGGCCATAGATACGCAGTATTTT,CAWGRDRAIDTQYF
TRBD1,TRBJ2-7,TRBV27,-,TGTGCCAGCAGCGACCTAACAGGGGGCGTTAGGGACGAGCAGTACTTC,CASSDLTGGVRDEQYF
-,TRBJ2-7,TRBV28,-,TGTGCCAGCCGCTTCTCCCCCCTAACCTACGAGCAGTACTTC,CASRFSPLTYEQYF
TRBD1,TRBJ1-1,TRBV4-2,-,TGTGCCAGCAGCCGGAGAGGACAGGCCCTGAACACTGAAGCTTTCTTT,CASSRRGQALNTEAFF
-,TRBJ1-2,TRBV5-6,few,TGTGCCAGCAGCTTGACAGGCCGAAACTATGGCTACACCTTC,CASSLTGRNYGYTF
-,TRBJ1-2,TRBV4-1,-,TGCGCCAGCAGCGTGGGAGGCTATGGCTACACCTTC,CASSVGGYGYTF
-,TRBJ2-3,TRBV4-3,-,TGCGCCAGCAGCCAAGACCCTAGCGACACAGATACGCAGTATTTT,CASSQDPSDTDTQYF
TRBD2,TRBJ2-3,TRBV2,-,TGTGCCAGAGCGGGACTAGCGGGGGTGGAGCAGTATTTT,CARAGLAGVEQYF
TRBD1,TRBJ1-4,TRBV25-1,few,TGTGCCAGCCTACAGGGGGCAGAGGAAAAACTGTTTTTT,CASLQGAEEKLFF
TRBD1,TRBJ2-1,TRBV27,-,TGTGCCAGCAGTTTAGACTCCCGGGACAGGGAATACAATGAGCAGTTCTTC,CASSLDSRDREYNEQFF
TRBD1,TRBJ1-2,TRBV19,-,TGTGCCAGTAGTACCCGCCTGGGACAGGGGTTGGGCTACACCTTC,CASSTRLGQGLGYTF
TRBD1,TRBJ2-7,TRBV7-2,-,TGTGCCAGCAGCTTCAGGGGGCTCTACGAGCAGTACTTC,CASSFRGLYEQYF
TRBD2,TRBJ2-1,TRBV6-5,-,TGTGCCAGCAGAATAGCGGGGGGGGGTAATGAGCAGTTCTTC,CASRIAGGGNEQFF
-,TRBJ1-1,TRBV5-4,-,TGTGCCAGCAGCTTCCCCGGTGGGAACACTGAAGCTTTCTTT,CASSFPGGNTEAFF
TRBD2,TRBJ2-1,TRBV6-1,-,TGTGCCAGCATGGTCCGGGGGGACTACAATGAGCAGTTCTTC,CASMVRGDYNEQFF
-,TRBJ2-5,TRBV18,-,TGTGCCAGCTCACCCCCAAAAAGGGGAGAGACCCAGTACTTC,CASSPPKRGETQYF
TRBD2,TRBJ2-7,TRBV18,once,TGTGCCAGCTCACCGGGACTAGCGGGAGTTATAGAGCAGTACTTC,CASSPGLAGVIEQYF
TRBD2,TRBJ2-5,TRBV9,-,TGTGCCAGCAGCACCGGACTAGCGGTACGAGAGACCCAGTACTTC,CASSTGLAVRETQYF
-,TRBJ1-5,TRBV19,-,TGTGCCAGTAGCCTGGTAGAACAGGTCAATCAGCCCCAGCATTTT,CASSLVEQVNQPQHF
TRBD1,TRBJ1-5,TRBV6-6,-,TGTGCCAGCAGTCCAAGGGACAGAGGGAATAAGGCCCAGCATTTT,CASSPRDRGNKAQHF